A single sample gave rise to the 15 T cell receptor beta chains below, sequenced in a study of identical twins. TCRdb used MiXCR to reprocess the 5' RACE reads, holding one entry per CDR3 protein. The sample includes around 490,000 distinct CDR3 sequences, around 20% of them seen just once. These records were also assigned to another study, of yellow fever vaccine responses in identical twins.

The sequenced material came from CD4+ T cells sorted from blood. These receptors were collected from a woman younger than 35 in good health.

This chain connects TRBV20-1 to TRBJ2-1; 10 bases match TRBD2. The germline V gene encodes CDR1 DFQATT and CDR2 SNEGSKA (reference sequence). The CDR3 is 14 amino acids. Trimming cost V 5 bases and J 1 base; bases outside gene matches: 2. The CDR3 here is CSAGTSASYNEQFF. CDR3 in DNA: TGCAGTGCTGGGACTAGCGCATCCTACAATGAGCAGTTCTTC.

A note on this clonotype: Sequence at one end of the junction differs from germline and may be a read error. This chain's CDR3 is CASSLAGGFRVF. The DNA of the CDR3 is TGTGCCAGCAGCTTAGCCGGGGGGTTTCGTGTCTTC. J is TRBJ2-1 and V is TRBV11-2, with TRBD2 identical over 7 bases. Germline values: CDR1 SGHAT, CDR2 FQNNGV. This CDR3 is 12 amino acids long.

The chain joins TRBV18 to TRBJ2-7, with TRBD2 matching over 8 bases. The CDR3 sequence is 15 residues long. The V and J ends lost 4 bases and 0 bases, in that order; junction bases with no gene match: 5. The V gene's germline CDR1 is KGHSH and CDR2 LQKENI. The CDR3 DNA sequence: TGTGCCAGCTCACTCTCCGGGACTAGCTCCTACGAGCAGTACTTC. Translated: CASSLSGTSSYEQYF.

The chain recombines TRBV27 with TRBJ1-6, with D possibly TRBD1 on 6 matching bases. CDR3 length: 19 amino acids. V gave up 6 bases and J gave up 2 bases, with 23 bases separating them. Germline V gives CDR1 MNHEY, CDR2 SMNVEV (reference sequence). The CDR3 region has the DNA TGTGCCAGCAGAGAGGGAAGGACAGAGCCGAGTGCCTATAATTCACCCCTCCACTTT. This gives the protein CASREGRTEPSAYNSPLHF.

The chain employs TRBV4-1 and TRBJ2-1, with 9 nucleotides matching TRBD1. V lost 4 bases to trimming and J lost 1 base; unmatched junction nucleotides: 8. The CDR3 is 17 amino acids. Germline V gives CDR1 MGHRA, CDR2 YSYEKL. CDR3 loop: CASSRKSGQGSYNEQFF. The CDR3 DNA reads as TGCGCCAGCAGCCGCAAATCGGGACAGGGATCCTACAATGAGCAGTTCTTC.

The chain carries TRBV6-2 or TRBV6-3 and TRBJ2-1; 7 nucleotides align to TRBD2. CDR3 size: 12 residues. V trimming: 6 bases; J trimming: 11 bases; junction bases outside the gene matches: 7. The germline CDR1 and CDR2 sequences are MNHEY and SVGEGT. The CDR3 protein is CASSSGTTKQFF. CDR3 sequence (DNA): TGTGCCAGCAGCTCCGGGACTACGAAGCAGTTCTTC.

The chain links TRBV5-1 to TRBJ2-2; 10 bases map to TRBD2. The V gene end was trimmed by 4 bases and the J gene end by 3 bases; junction bases not matched to a gene: 6. The CDR3 spans 16 residues. Germline V gives CDR1 SGHRS, CDR2 YFSETQ. The CDR3 sequence is CASSPSGRLDTGELFF. The CDR3 DNA sequence: TGCGCCAGCAGCCCTAGCGGGAGATTGGACACCGGGGAGCTGTTTTTT.

In nucleotides, the CDR3 is TGTGCCAGTATGTTAGAGGCAGGCCTTTACAATGAGCAGTTCTTC. This codes for CASMLEAGLYNEQFF. V gene TRBV19 combines with J gene TRBJ2-1; D is ambiguous. The V end was cut by 7 bases, the J end by 4 bases, with 17 bases between. Germline V gene lookup returns CDR1 LNHDA and CDR2 SQIVND (reference sequence). This CDR3 has 15 amino acids.

This chain connects TRBV6-5 to TRBJ2-5; D tentatively fits TRBD1 or TRBD2 (5 bases each). The germline CDR1 and CDR2 sequences are MNHEY and SVGAGI. Trimming left V 2 bases short and J 5 bases short, with 18 bases between. The CDR3 covers 16 residues. DNA of the CDR3: TGTGCCAGCAGTTACACCGGGGCCCTTGGTGGGGAGACCCAGTACTTC. Amino acid sequence: CASSYTGALGGETQYF.

This clonotype was counted a few times. J is TRBJ2-4 and V is TRBV2, with D perhaps TRBD2 (5 bases). Germline V gives CDR1 SNHLY, CDR2 FYNNEI. The CDR3 loop spans 13 amino acids. V dropped 7 bases and J dropped 7 bases, with 14 bases sitting between them. Here the CDR3 reads CASKGDSGNIQYF. For the CDR3, the DNA is TGTGCCAGCAAGGGAGATTCGGGGAACATTCAGTACTTC.

This sequence joins TRBV20-1 and TRBJ1-6, with 10 positions matching TRBD1. Germline values: CDR1 DFQATT, CDR2 SNEGSKA (reference sequence). The CDR3 is 15 amino acids. Losses at the gene ends were 2 bases for V and 10 bases for J; bases not matched to a gene: 8. This CDR3 reads CSARQTLGQGSPLHF. As DNA, the CDR3 is TGCAGTGCTAGACAAACCCTGGGACAGGGGTCACCCCTCCACTTT.

The chain joins TRBV20-1 to TRBJ2-5, with 9 bases that match TRBD1. Germline loops: CDR1 DFQATT, CDR2 SNEGSKA (reference sequence). V trimming: 7 bases; J trimming: 1 base; junction bases outside the gene matches: 7. The CDR3 covers 14 residues. CDR3 DNA: TGCAGTGGCGGGACAGGGTTTCCCCAAGAGACCCAGTACTTC. This translates into CSGGTGFPQETQYF.

V is TRBV20-1 and J is TRBJ2-5; 7 bases agree with TRBD1. The CDR3 has 15 residues. Trimming at V came to 0 bases and at J to 1 base, leaving 5 bases not matched to a gene. Per the germline V gene, CDR1 is DFQATT and CDR2 is SNEGSKA (reference sequence). The CDR3 region is CSARDPNRGQETQYF. The CDR3, as DNA: TGCAGTGCTAGAGATCCCAACAGGGGCCAAGAGACCCAGTACTTC.

This clonotype has a handful of counts. The chain links TRBV6-1 to TRBJ2-3; D not resolved. The V gene lost 8 bases and the J gene lost 2 bases, with 14 bases spanning the gap. This CDR3 spans 14 amino acids. CDR1 and CDR2 (germline): MNHNS, SASEGT. The CDR3 DNA reads TGTGCCAGCCGTGGCGCAACATACACAGATACGCAGTATTTT. This gives the protein CASRGATYTDTQYF.

V usage is TRBV27 and J usage is TRBJ2-5; D tentatively fits TRBD1 or TRBD2 (5 bases each). The V gene lost 6 bases and the J gene lost 5 bases, with 13 bases spanning the gap. The CDR3 sequence is 13 residues long. CDR1 and CDR2 from the germline V gene are MNHEY and SMNVEV (reference sequence). CDR3 protein: CASSSGPAETQYF. The DNA of the CDR3 is TGTGCCAGCAGCTCGGGACCAGCGGAGACCCAGTACTTC.